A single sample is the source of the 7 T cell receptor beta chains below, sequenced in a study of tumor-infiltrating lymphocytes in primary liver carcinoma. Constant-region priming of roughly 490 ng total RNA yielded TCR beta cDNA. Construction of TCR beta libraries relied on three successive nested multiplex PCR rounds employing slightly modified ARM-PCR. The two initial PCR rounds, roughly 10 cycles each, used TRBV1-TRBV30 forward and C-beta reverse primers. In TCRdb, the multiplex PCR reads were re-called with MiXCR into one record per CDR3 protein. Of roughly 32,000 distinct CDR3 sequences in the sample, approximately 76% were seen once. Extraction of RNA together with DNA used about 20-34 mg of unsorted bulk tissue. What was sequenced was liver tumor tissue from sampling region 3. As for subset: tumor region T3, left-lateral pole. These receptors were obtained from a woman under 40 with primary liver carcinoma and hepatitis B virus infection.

In nucleotides, the CDR3 is TGTGCCAGCAGTCCATCACCCCCGCTAGTGGGGTTCACAGATACGCAGTATTTT. This sequence encodes CASSPSPPLVGFTDTQYF. The V call is TRBV6-2 or TRBV6-3, the J call TRBJ2-3; D is unresolved. Trimming cost V 5 bases and J 2 bases, with 23 bases left between them. From germline, CDR1 is MNHEY and CDR2 SVGEGT. The CDR3 is made up of 18 amino acids.

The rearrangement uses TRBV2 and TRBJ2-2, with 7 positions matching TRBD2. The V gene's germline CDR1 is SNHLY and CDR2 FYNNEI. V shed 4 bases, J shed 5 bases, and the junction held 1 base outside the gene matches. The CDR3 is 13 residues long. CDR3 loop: CASSVGGTGELFF. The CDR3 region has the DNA TGTGCCAGCAGTGTGGGAGGGACCGGGGAGCTGTTTTTT.

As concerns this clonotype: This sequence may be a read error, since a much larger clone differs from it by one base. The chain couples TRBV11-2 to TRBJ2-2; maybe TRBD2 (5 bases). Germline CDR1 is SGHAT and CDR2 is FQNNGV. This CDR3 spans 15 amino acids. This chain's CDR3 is CASSSLRSGIGKLFF. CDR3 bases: TGTGCCAGCAGCTCGCTACGGTCAGGCATCGGGAAGCTGTTCTTT.

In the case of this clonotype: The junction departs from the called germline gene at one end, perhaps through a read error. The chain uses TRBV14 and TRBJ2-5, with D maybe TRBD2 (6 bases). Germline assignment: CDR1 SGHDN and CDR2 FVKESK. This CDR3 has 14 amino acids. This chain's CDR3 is CASSQGGGAGTQYF. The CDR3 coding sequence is TGTGCCAGCAGCCAAGGGGGCGGGGCAGGGACCCAGTATTTC.

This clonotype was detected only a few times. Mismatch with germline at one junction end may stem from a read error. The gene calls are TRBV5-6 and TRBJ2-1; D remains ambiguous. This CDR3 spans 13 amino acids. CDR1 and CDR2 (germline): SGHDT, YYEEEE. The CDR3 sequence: CANSPQWYNEQFF. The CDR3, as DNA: TGTGCCAACAGCCCGCAATGGTACAATGAGCAGTTCTTT.

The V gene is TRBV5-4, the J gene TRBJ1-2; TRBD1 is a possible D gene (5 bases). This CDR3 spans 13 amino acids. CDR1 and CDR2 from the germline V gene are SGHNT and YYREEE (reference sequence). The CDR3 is CVNSTQGMGGYTF. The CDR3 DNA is TGTGTCAACAGCACCCAGGGAATGGGGGGCTACACCTTC.

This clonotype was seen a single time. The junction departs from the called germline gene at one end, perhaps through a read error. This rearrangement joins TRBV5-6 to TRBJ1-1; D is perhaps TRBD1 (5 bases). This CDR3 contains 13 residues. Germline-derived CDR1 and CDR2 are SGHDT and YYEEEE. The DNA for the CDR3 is TGTACCAGCAGCTTTTGGGGCCGCAGGAGAGCTTTCTTT. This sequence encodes CTSSFWGRRRAFF.